The clone carrying this T cell receptor (beta chain) was observed many times. This specimen comes from a study of naive and memory T cell subsets. An equimolar mix of two oligonucleotides served as the beta constant-region primer for TRBC1 and TRBC2. TCRdb fed the UMI-ligation and nested PCR reads into MiXCR, producing one record per CDR3 protein. Of 21,000 or so distinct CDR3 sequences in the sample, 11% were seen once. Germline CDR1 is SEHNR and CDR2 is FQNEAQ (reference sequence). Trimming removed 5 bases from V and 5 bases from J, with 15 bases in between. This CDR3 contains 14 residues. The chain carries TRBV7-9 and TRBJ1-1; no clear D gene. Specimen: central memory CD8+ T cells from blood. This TCR was recovered from a human donor in good health. The CDR3 DNA reads as TGTGCCAGCAGCCAACCTGGGAGAGGGACTGAAGCTTTCTTT. Encoded protein: CASSQPGRGTEAFF. The full variable domain, with the rest looked up from reference TRBV7-9 and TRBJ1-1, is DTGVSQNPRHKITKRGQNVTFRCDPISEHNRLYWYRQTLGQGPEFLTYFQNEAQLEKSRLLSDRFSAERPKGSFSTLEIQRTEQGDSAMYLCASSQPGRGTEAFFGQGTRLTVV.